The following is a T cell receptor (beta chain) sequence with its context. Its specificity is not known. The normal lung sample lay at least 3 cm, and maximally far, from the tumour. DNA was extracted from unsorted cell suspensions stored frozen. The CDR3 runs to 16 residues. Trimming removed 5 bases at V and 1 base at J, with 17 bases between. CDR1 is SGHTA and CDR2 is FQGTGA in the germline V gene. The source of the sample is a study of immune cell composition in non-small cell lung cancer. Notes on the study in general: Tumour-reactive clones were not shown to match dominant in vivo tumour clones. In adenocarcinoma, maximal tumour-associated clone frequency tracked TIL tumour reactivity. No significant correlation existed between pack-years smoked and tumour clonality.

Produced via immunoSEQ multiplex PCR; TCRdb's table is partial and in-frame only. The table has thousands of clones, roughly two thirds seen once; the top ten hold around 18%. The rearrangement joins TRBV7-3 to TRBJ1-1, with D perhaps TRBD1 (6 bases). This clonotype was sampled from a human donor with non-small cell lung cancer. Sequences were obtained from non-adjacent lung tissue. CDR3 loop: CASSPNPGTPNTEAFF. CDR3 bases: TGTGCCAGCAGCCCAAACCCCGGGACACCGAACACTGAAGCTTTCTTT.